This T cell receptor beta chain was sequenced in a study of shared clonotypes between healthy human individuals. Overall study context: The composition of the donors was a couple of women and a few men aged 18 to 49.

Produced via immunoSEQ multiplex PCR; TCRdb's table is partial and in-frame only. In the table there are more than 2,000,000 clones, approximately 93% of which are singletons. General study results and limits: Researchers found naive subsets generally carried larger estimated richness than memory subsets. Roughly 5.3% of naive CD4 clonotypes were common to a few donors.

As concerns this clone: The antigen is unknown.

V lost 2 bases and J 5 bases, leaving 12 bases between the germline ends. This CDR3 has 14 residues. CDR1 is MDHEN, CDR2 SYDVKM, per germline. There were no recent acute infections or vaccinations among the donors, who were healthy HIV-negative adults. This receptor was identified in a man between 18 and 35 years old in good health. Some clones in this sample may be carry-over from other donors' samples. The material sequenced was naive CD4+ T cells from PBMCs. The subset here: CD45RA+ positively selected. The V call is TRBV28, the J call TRBJ1-2; TRBD1 is a possible D gene (5 bases). CDR3 sequence (DNA): TGTGCCAGCAGTTTACGACAGAGTGTATATGGCTACACCTTC. This gives the protein CASSLRQSVYGYTF.